Sequencing of this T cell receptor delta chain was carried out in a study of Vγ9Vδ2 T cells in congenital toxoplasmosis (dated by TCRdb to the early 2020s). Study-level background: Congenital toxoplasmosis was diagnosed using IgG, IgM and IgA serology, Western blot and an in-house interferon-gamma release assay. In this study, researchers looked at the gamma and delta chain CDR3 repertoires of sorted blood gammadelta T cells, comparing infants congenitally infected with T. gondii against uninfected infants. Repertoire sequencing was done on samples from infants at 2 months after birth and at 1 year of age. At 2 months, TCR sequencing included roughly five infected and approximately ten uninfected infants, and at 1 year it included 3 infected and 4 uninfected infants.

The same treatment, consisting of spiramycin and/or pyrimethamine plus sulfadiazine plus folinic acid, was given to the mothers of both infected and uninfected infants. Every infant, whether infected or uninfected, was delivered at term, after more than 37 weeks of gestation. Approximately 0.9 mL of blood was processed into PBMCs by Lymphoprep gradient centrifugation, after which the PBMCs were cryopreserved in liquid nitrogen and shipped to Belgium. Thawed PBMCs were labeled with Zombie NIR viability dye and stained with CD3, TCR gammadelta, Vgamma9 and Vdelta2 antibodies. Sorting of CD3+ TCRgammadelta+ T cells was performed on a FACSAria III, reaching a mean purity of 98%. For each sample, RNA was extracted from around 10,000 sorted gammadelta T cells with the RNeasy Micro Kit. Infants were born to mothers enrolled with primary T. gondii infection during pregnancy. The infants' peripheral blood was drawn at an outpatient microbiology and virology center located in Pavia, Italy.

cDNA was made by template-switch reverse transcription with TRGC- and TRDC-specific primers in one tube, using SuperScript II. The TRGC primer was designed so that it would bind both of the constant genes TRGC1 and TRGC2. The KAPA Real-Time Library Amplification Kit was used for TRG and TRD amplification, and AMPure XP bead purification was performed between steps. Illumina sequencing adapters were added by index PCR using the Nextera XT Index Kit. Sequencing of TRG and TRD amplicons was performed on an Illumina MiSeq with the V2 300 kit, and 150 bp paired-end reads were generated. In the authors' own workflow: Before any further analysis, FastQC version 0.11.8 was used to assess read quality. Reads were aligned to GenBank TRG or TRD reference genes, and CDR3 sequences were built with MiXCR version 3.0.3. MiXCR defaults were kept, except that TRDD gene segments were assembled using 3 rather than 5 consecutive nucleotides. N additions, CDR3 length, J segment length and clonotype sharing between samples were calculated with VDJtools version 1.2.1. CDR3 sequences that were out of frame or contained stop codons were removed from the analysis. Infant repertoires were compared for overlap with previously published fetal, cord blood and adult blood Vgamma9Vdelta2 repertoires. TCRdb called clones afresh from the public reads with CATT; identical DNA rows were later merged. TCRdb, not the original authors, processed these V and J calls. The sample includes approximately 900 delta-chain clones, with about 20% observed a single time. Around a sixth of the sample goes to the ten largest clones.

The full study reports these points: The repertoire differences between infected and uninfected infants were less clear at 1 year of age than at 2 months. Both infected and uninfected infants showed a high prevalence of a public TRGV9 clonotype. In 2-month-old infants, germline-encoded fetal-type TRDV2 CDR3 sequences seemed to be more common in infected than in uninfected infants, which suggests a footprint of in utero expansion. Compared with uninfected infants, infected infants at 2 months appeared to have fewer N additions in their TRGV9 and TRDV2 CDR3s, and this was especially true for TRDV2-TRDJ1 sequences. Two months was the earliest age with enough suitable sample material for TCR repertoire analysis, so newborn repertoires were not sequenced.

The germline V gene sets CDR1 to GEAIGNYY and CDR2 to EKD. Trimming costs V 5 bases and J 0 bases, and their ends lie 25 bases apart. Counted from cysteine to phenylalanine, this CDR3 has 21 amino acids. The kept DNA is CDR3 alone, 63 bases in frame from the first base. This clone has a handful of counts. The specificity of this receptor is unknown. A much larger clone differs from this one at a single base, so this may be a read error. This clonotype originated in a child under 10 years old born to a mother with Toxoplasma gondii infection during pregnancy, either congenitally infected or uninfected (not recorded which). This receptor chain uses TRDV2 and TRDJ3; the D gene remains uncertain. Sample: gamma-delta T cells from blood. The DNA sequence reads TGTGCCTGTGCGTGTGTCGACTGTACTGTGGGAAACTCCTGGGACACCCGACAGATGTTTTTC. It codes for CACACVDCTVGNSWDTRQMFF.